This T cell receptor (beta chain) came from a study of vaccination effects on CD4 cells after COVID-19. Study information: With the ViraFEST assay, the study expanded antigen-specific CD4+ T cells using viral peptide pools, then sequenced them. It was a median of 72 days after the second dose that post-vaccine samples were obtained.

Comments on this clone: What it binds is not known.

The CDR3 spans 13 residues. Germline V gene data show CDR1 as SGHDT and CDR2 as YYEEEE. The V and J ends lost 4 bases and 8 bases, in that order; junction bases with no gene match: 7. Culturing for around eleven days preceded CD4+ T cell isolation. Subjects were given two BNT162b2 or mRNA-1273 vaccine doses. In the cultures, half the medium was exchanged for IL-2 medium on days 3 and 7. Study results and limitations: Clones that were induced by infection or by vaccine showed marked contraction late after vaccination.

The protocol was immunoSEQ multiplex PCR, while the TCRdb copy is restricted to in-frame clones and leaves out a portion. This table has more than 35,000 clones, 55% to 85% appearing once. Material: CD4+ T cells from PBMCs cultured without peptide, obtained after COVID-19 vaccination. The sequence derives from a human donor who received a COVID-19 vaccine. The chain combines TRBV5-6 with TRBJ1-2; 8 bases are shared with TRBD1. This CDR3 is CASSLLGTGGYTF. CDR3 coding DNA: TGTGCCAGCAGCCTGTTGGGGACAGGAGGCTACACCTTC.